This T cell receptor (beta chain) came from a study of blood T cell repertoires in COVID-19. Study-wide background: The study drew acute and convalescent COVID-19 samples from the United States, Italy and Spain. PBMCs, B-cell-depleted T cells, or T cells were the source of the cDNA or gDNA that made up the material.

Original handling: Using reference gene primer amplification, nucleated cell counts were estimated. The protocol was immunoSEQ multiplex PCR, while the TCRdb copy is restricted to in-frame clones and leaves out a portion. V, J and clone size reflect that table, while D and trimming were determined from the DNA. Of under 110,000 clones in the sample, roughly two thirds were seen once. This CDR3 region has 11 residues. V shed 2 bases and J shed 10 bases, with 11 bases lying between them. Germline CDR1 GTSNPN, CDR2 SVGIG (reference sequence). The source material was peripheral blood. The genes are TRBV30 and TRBJ1-1; a possible D gene is TRBD1 (5 bases). The origin of this receptor is a human donor with acute or convalescent COVID-19. The donor label of this sample is uncertain. The CDR3 sequence is CAWSNGGVAFF. In nucleotides, the CDR3 is TGTGCCTGGAGTAATGGGGGGGTAGCTTTCTTT.